The sample holds many counts of the clone carrying this TCR beta chain. This sample was taken from a study of beta chain features in type 1 diabetes. Trimming shortened V by 3 bases and J by 5 bases, and 10 bases separated the two germline ends. CDR3 length equals 13 residues. The germline gives CDR1 SGHRS, CDR2 YFSETQ. Expressed TCRB transcripts were sequenced, since all the RNA that had been isolated was reverse transcribed. TCRdb keeps only in-frame clones here, not all; method: immunoSEQ multiplex PCR. The table includes more than 130,000 clones, less than 9% detected once. The sample consisted of central memory CD4+ T cells from blood. This sequence was found in a woman aged 30 to 39 in good health. V usage is TRBV5-1 and J usage is TRBJ2-3; no definite D call. CDR3 nucleotides: TGCGCCAGCAGCTCTACTGTAGAAGATACGCAGTATTTT. This translates into CASSSTVEDTQYF.